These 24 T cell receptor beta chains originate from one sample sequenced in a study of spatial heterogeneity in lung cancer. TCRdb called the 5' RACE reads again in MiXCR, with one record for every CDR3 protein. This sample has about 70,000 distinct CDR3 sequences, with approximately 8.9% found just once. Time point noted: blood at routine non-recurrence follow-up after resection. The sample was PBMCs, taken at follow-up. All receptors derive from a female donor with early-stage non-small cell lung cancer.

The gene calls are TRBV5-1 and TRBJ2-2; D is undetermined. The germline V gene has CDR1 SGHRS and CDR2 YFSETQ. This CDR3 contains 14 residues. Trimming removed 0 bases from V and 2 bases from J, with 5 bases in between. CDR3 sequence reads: CASSLVANTGELFF. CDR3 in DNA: TGCGCCAGCAGCTTGGTCGCAAACACCGGGGAGCTGTTTTTT.

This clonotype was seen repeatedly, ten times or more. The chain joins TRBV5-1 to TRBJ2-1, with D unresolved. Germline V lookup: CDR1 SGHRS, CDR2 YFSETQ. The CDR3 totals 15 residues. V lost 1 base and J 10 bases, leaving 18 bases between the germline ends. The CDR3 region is CASSLRELRDREQFF. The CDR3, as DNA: TGCGCCAGCAGCTTGCGCGAGCTCCGAGATAGGGAGCAGTTCTTC.

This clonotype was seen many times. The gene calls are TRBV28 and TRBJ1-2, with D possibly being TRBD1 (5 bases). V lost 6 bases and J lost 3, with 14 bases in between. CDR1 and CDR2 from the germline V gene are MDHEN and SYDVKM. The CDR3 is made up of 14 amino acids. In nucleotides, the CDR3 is TGTGCCAGCAGGATAACAGGCGACCACTATGGCTACACCTTC. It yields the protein CASRITGDHYGYTF.

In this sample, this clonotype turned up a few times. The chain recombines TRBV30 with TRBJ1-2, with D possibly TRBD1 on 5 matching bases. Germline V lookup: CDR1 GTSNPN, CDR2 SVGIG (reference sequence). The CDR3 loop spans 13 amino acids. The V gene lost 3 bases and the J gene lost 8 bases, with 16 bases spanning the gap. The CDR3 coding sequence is TGTGCCTGGAGAGGTCGGGGCTTGGAAGGCTACACCTTC. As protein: CAWRGRGLEGYTF. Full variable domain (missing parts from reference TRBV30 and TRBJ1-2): SQTIHQWPATLVQPVGSPLSLECTVEGTSNPNLYWYRQAAGRGLQLLFYSVGIGQISSEVPQNLSASRPQDRQFILSSKKLLLSDSGFYLCAWRGRGLEGYTFGSGTRLTVV.

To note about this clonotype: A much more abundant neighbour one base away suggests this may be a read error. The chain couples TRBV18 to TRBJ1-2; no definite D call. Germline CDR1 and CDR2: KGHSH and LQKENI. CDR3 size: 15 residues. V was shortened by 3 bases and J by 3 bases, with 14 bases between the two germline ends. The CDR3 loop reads CASSPGPGRHYGYTF. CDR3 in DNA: TGTGCCAGCTCACCCGGCCCGGGCAGACACTATGGCTACACCTTC.

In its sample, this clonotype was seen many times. The CDR3 sequence: CASATYGTSGNGEQFF. The DNA of the CDR3 is TGTGCCAGCGCCACATATGGGACTAGCGGGAATGGTGAGCAGTTCTTC. This chain uses TRBV7-3 with TRBJ2-1; 13 nucleotides agree with TRBD2. J gave up 9 bases and V 8 bases, and 13 bases lay outside the gene matches. Germline CDR1 is SGHTA and CDR2 is FQGTGA. The CDR3 is 16 amino acids.

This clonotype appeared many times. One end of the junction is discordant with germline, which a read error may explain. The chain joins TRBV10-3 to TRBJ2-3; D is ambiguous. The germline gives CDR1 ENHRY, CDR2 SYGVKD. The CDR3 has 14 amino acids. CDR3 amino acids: CAINELDSTDTQYF. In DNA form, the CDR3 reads TGTGCCATCAATGAGCTAGATAGCACAGATACGCAGTATTTT.

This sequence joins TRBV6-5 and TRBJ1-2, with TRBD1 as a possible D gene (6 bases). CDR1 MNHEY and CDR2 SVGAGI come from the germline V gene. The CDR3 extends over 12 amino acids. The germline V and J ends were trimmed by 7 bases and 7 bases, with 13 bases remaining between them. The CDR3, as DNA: TGTGCCAGCAACCCACAGGGTGGTGGCTACACCTTC. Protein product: CASNPQGGGYTF.

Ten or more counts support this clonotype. This CDR3 is CASSPRLAANTGELFF. In DNA form, the CDR3 reads TGTGCCAGCAGCCCAAGACTAGCCGCGAACACCGGGGAGCTGTTTTTT. V gene TRBV14 combines with J gene TRBJ2-2, with TRBD2 matching over 7 bases. Trimming cost V 4 bases and J 0 bases; bases outside gene matches: 5. Per the germline V gene, CDR1 is SGHDN and CDR2 is FVKESK. The CDR3 covers 16 residues.

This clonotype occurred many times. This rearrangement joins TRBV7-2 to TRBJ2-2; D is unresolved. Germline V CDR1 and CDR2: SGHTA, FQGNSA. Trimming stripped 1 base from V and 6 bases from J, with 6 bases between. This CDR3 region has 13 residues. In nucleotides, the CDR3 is TGTGCCAGCAGCTTAGTCCAGGCCGGGGAGCTGTTTTTT. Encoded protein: CASSLVQAGELFF.

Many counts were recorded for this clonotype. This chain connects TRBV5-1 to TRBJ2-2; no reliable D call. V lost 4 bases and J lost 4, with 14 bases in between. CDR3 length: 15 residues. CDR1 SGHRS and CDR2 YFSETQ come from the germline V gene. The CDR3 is CASSLNLVGTGELFF. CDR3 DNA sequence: TGCGCCAGCAGCCTAAACTTGGTTGGCACCGGGGAGCTGTTTTTT.

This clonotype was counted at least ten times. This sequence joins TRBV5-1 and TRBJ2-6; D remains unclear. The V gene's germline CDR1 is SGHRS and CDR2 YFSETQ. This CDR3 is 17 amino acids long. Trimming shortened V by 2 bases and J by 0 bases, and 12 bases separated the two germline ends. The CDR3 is CASSFRETLSGANVLTF. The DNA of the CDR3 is TGCGCCAGCAGCTTCAGAGAGACCCTCTCTGGGGCCAACGTCCTGACTTTC.

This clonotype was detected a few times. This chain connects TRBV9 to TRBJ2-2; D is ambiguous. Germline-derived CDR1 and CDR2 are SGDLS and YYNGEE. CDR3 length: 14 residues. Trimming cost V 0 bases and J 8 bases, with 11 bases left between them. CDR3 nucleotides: TGTGCCAGCAGCGTAGATGGTGGGTCTGGGGAGCTGTTTTTT. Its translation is CASSVDGGSGELFF. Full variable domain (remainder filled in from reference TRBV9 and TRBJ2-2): DSGVTQTPKHLITATGQRVTLRCSPRSGDLSVYWYQQSLDQGLQFLIQYYNGEERAKGNILERFSAQQFPDLHSELNLSSLELGDSALYFCASSVDGGSGELFFGEGSRLTVL.

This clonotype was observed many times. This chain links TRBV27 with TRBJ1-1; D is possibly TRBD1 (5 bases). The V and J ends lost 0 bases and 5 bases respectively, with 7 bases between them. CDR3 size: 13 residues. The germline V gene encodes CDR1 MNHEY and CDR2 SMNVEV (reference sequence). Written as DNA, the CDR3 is TGTGCCAGCAGTTTATCCCGGGGGACTGAAGCTTTCTTT. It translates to CASSLSRGTEAFF.

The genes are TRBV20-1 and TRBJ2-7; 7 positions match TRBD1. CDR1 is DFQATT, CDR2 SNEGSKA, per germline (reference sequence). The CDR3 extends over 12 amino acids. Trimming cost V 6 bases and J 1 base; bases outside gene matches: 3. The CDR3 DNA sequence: TGCAGTGCGCCGGACAGGTCCTACGAGCAGTACTTC. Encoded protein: CSAPDRSYEQYF.

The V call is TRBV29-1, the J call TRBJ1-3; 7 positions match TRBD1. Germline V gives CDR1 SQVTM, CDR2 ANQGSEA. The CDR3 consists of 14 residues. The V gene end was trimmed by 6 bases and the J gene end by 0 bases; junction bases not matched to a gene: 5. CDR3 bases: TGCAGCGTCGTGGACAGGAGCTCTGGAAACACCATATATTTT. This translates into CSVVDRSSGNTIYF. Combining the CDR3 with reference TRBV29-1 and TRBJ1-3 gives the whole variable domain SAVISQKPSRDICQRGTSLTIQCQVDSQVTMMFWYRQQPGQSLTLIATANQGSEATYESGFVIDKFPISRPNLTFSTLTVSNMSPEDSSIYLCSVVDRSSGNTIYFGEGSWLTVV.

The CDR3 DNA is TGTGCCAGCAGTTACGGGACAGGGAGGGGTCAGCCCCAGCATTTT. Protein: CASSYGTGRGQPQHF. V usage is TRBV6-6 and J usage is TRBJ1-5; 9 bases line up with TRBD1. Germline V gene sequence: CDR1 MNHNY, CDR2 SVGAGI (reference sequence). This CDR3 comprises 15 residues. After removal of 2 bases from V and 6 bases from J, the junction contained 5 bases not matched to a gene.

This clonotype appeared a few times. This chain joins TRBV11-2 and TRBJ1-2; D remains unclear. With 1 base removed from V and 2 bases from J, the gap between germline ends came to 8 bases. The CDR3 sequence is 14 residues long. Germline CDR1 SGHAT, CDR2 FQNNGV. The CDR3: CASSLVNVNYGYTF. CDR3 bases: TGTGCCAGCAGCTTAGTAAACGTCAACTATGGCTACACCTTC.

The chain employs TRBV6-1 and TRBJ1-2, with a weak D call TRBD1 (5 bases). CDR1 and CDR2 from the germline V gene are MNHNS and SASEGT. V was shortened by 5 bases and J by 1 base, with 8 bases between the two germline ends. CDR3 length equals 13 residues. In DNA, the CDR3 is TGTGCCAGCAGTCAGACAGTTAACTATGGCTACACCTTC. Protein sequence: CASSQTVNYGYTF.

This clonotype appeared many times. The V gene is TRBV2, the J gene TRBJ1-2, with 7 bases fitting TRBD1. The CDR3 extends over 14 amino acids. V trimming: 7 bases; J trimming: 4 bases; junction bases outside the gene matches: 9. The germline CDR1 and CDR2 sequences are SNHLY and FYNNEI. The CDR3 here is CASIPGQRTYGYTF. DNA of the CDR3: TGTGCCAGCATACCGGGACAGCGAACCTATGGCTACACCTTC.

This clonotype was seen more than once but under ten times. The CDR3 coding sequence is TGCGCCAGCAGCTTGGTGACTAGCGGGCCCGGGGAGCTGTTTTTT. It codes for CASSLVTSGPGELFF. This chain links TRBV5-1 with TRBJ2-2; 10 positions match TRBD2. The germline gives CDR1 SGHRS, CDR2 YFSETQ. The CDR3 is 15 residues long. The V and J ends lost 0 bases and 6 bases, in that order; junction bases with no gene match: 2. The full variable domain, its missing parts supplied by reference TRBV5-1 and TRBJ2-2, is KAGVTQTPRYLIKTRGQQVTLSCSPISGHRSVSWYQQTPGQGLQFLFEYFSETQRNKGNFPGRFSGRQFSNSRSEMNVSTLELGDSALYLCASSLVTSGPGELFFGEGSRLTVL.

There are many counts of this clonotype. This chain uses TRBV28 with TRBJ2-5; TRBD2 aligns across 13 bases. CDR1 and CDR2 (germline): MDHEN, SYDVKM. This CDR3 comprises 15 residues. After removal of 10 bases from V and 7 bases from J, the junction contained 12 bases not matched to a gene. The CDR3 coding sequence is TGTGCCACCCGTGGACTAGCGGGAGCCCTCGGGACCCAGTACTTC. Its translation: CATRGLAGALGTQYF.

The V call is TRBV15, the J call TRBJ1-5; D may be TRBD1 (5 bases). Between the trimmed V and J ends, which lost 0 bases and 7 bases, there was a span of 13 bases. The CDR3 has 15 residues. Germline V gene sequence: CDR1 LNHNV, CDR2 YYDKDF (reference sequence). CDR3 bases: TGTGCCACCAGCAGAGATCAGGGCACCCAACAGCCCCAGCATTTT. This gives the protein CATSRDQGTQQPQHF.

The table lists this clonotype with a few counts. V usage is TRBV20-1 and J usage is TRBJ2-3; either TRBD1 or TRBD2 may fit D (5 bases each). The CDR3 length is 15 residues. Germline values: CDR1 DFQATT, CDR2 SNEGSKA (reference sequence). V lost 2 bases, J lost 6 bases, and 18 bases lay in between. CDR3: CSARYSRDLRDTQYF. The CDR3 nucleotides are TGCAGTGCTAGATATTCGAGGGACCTGAGGGATACGCAGTATTTT.